One and the same sample provided the 23 T cell receptor beta chains below, sequenced in a study of shared clonotypes between healthy human individuals. Sequenced by immunoSEQ multiplex PCR; TCRdb stores in-frame clones only, minus some. The sample yields 550,000 to 750,000 clones, about 92% seen once. It was CD45RO-negative cells, positively selected for CCR7, that made up naive CD8 cells, with terminally differentiated effector memory CD45RA+ cells excluded. Material for sequencing was naive CD8+ T cells sorted from blood. All receptors derive from a man between 25 and 39 years old in good health.

This chain joins TRBV9 and TRBJ2-7, with 8 bases aligning to TRBD1. CDR1 is SGDLS, CDR2 YYNGEE, per germline. J was trimmed by 0 bases and V by 5 bases; bases with no gene match: 7. The length of the CDR3 is 15 residues. The CDR3 nucleotides read TGTGCCAGCAGTACAGGGGGGCAGCTCTCCTACGAGCAGTACTTC. This encodes CASSTGGQLSYEQYF.

The chain has TRBV29-1 and TRBJ2-1; TRBD2 agrees at 8 bases. There are 14 residues in the CDR3. The ends lost 7 bases at V and 1 base at J; junction bases unmatched: 6. Germline V gene lookup returns CDR1 SQVTM and CDR2 ANQGSEA. CDR3 sequence reads: CSGTLADSYNEQFF. The CDR3, as DNA: TGCAGCGGAACACTAGCGGATTCCTACAATGAGCAGTTCTTC.

The chain couples TRBV11-3 to TRBJ2-5; TRBD2 is a possible D gene (6 bases). CDR3 size: 13 residues. The V gene's germline CDR1 is SGHNT and CDR2 YENEEA. V dropped 3 bases and J dropped 5 bases, with 10 bases sitting between them. The CDR3 DNA reads TGTGCCAGCAGCTTCGGGGGTGGGGAGACCCAGTACTTC. Its translation: CASSFGGGETQYF.

In regard to this clone: Other DNA sequences in the sample encode the same CDR3. CDR3 nucleotides: TGTGCCAGCAGCCTCATAGGAGATGAGCAGTTCTTC. Translated: CASSLIGDEQFF. V is TRBV27 and J is TRBJ2-1; no firm D call. Germline values: CDR1 MNHEY, CDR2 SMNVEV (reference sequence). This CDR3 is built from 12 residues. The germline V and J ends were trimmed by 6 bases and 8 bases, with 11 bases remaining between them.

This chain joins TRBV29-1 and TRBJ2-3, with 12 bases matching TRBD2. V gave up 6 bases and J gave up 2 bases; unmatched junction bases: 3. Germline CDR1 is SQVTM and CDR2 is ANQGSEA. The length of the CDR3 is 14 residues. In DNA, the CDR3 is TGCAGCGTGGGGACTAGCGGGTACACAGATACGCAGTATTTT. As protein: CSVGTSGYTDTQYF.

The CDR3 protein is CASSPRVGVGAYEQYF. The CDR3 coding sequence is TGTGCCAGCAGCCCCCGAGTAGGGGTGGGCGCCTACGAGCAGTACTTC. The J gene is TRBJ2-7, the V gene TRBV11-3; possible D gene TRBD1, 5 bases. The germline CDR1 and CDR2 sequences are SGHNT and YENEEA. CDR3 length equals 16 residues. The V end was cut by 5 bases, the J end by 2 bases, with 19 bases between. Full variable domain (rest looked up from reference TRBV11-3 and TRBJ2-7): EAGVVQSPRYKIIEKKQPVAFWCNPISGHNTLYWYLQNLGQGPELLIRYENEEAVDDSQLPKDRFSAERLKGVDSTLKIQPAELGDSAVYLCASSPRVGVGAYEQYFGPGTRLTVT.

The chain recombines TRBV5-1 with TRBJ1-1; D is uncertain. The CDR3 extends over 14 amino acids. Germline CDR1 SGHRS, CDR2 YFSETQ. V shed 3 bases and J shed 5 bases, with 14 bases lying between them. In DNA, the CDR3 is TGCGCCAGCAGCTCACTTCAAATCGGAACTGAAGCTTTCTTT. This codes for CASSSLQIGTEAFF.

The chain combines TRBV19 with TRBJ2-2, with a weak D call TRBD1 (5 bases). The germline V and J ends were trimmed by 7 bases and 1 base, with 10 bases remaining between them. The CDR3 runs to 14 residues. The V gene's germline CDR1 is LNHDA and CDR2 SQIVND (reference sequence). The CDR3 coding sequence is TGTGCCAGTAATGGGCAGGGGAACACCGGGGAGCTGTTTTTT. Translating gives CASNGQGNTGELFF.

A single count supports this clone. The chain uses TRBV2 and TRBJ2-7; no clear D gene. CDR3 length: 14 amino acids. V lost 3 bases to trimming and J lost 3 bases, with 12 bases between them. Germline CDR1 is SNHLY and CDR2 is FYNNEI. In DNA form, the CDR3 reads TGTGCCAGCAGTGACAGTACTTTTGGCTACGAGCAGTACTTC. This encodes CASSDSTFGYEQYF.

The rearrangement uses TRBV21-1 and TRBJ2-1; the table's D call of TRBD1 was not tested on the DNA. TRBV21-1 is a pseudogene. CDR3 length: 16 residues. The CDR3 DNA is TGTGCCAGCAGCGAACAACAGGGCAGCTCCTACAATGAGCAGTTCTTC. Protein sequence: CASSEQQGSSYNEQFF.

This rearrangement joins TRBV4-1 to TRBJ2-3; 12 bases agree with TRBD2. Germline lookup yields CDR1 MGHRA and CDR2 YSYEKL. CDR3 size: 16 residues. Unmatched junction bases numbered 8, after V lost 1 base and J lost 9 bases. In DNA form, the CDR3 reads TGCGCCAGCAGCCAAGGACTAGCGGGAGTTCAGGGAACGCAGTATTTT. Its protein product is CASSQGLAGVQGTQYF.

This clone was found once. The V gene is TRBV29-1, the J gene TRBJ1-1, with 11 bases fitting TRBD1. CDR1 SQVTM and CDR2 ANQGSEA come from the germline V gene. This CDR3 spans 13 amino acids. V was clipped by 6 bases and J by 5 bases; unmatched bases: 5. Here the CDR3 DNA reads TGCAGCGTGTCCCGGGACAGGGGGACTGAAGCTTTCTTT. It is translated as CSVSRDRGTEAFF.

This chain links TRBV28 with TRBJ2-1; 13 bases map to TRBD2. The ends lost 7 bases at V and 1 base at J; junction bases unmatched: 10. The CDR3 length is 18 residues. Germline CDR1 MDHEN, CDR2 SYDVKM. CDR3: CASTLTGLAGASYNEQFF. CDR3 DNA: TGTGCCAGCACATTGACCGGACTAGCGGGAGCATCCTACAATGAGCAGTTCTTC. Full variable domain (missing parts from reference TRBV28 and TRBJ2-1): DVKVTQSSRYLVKRTGEKVFLECVQDMDHENMFWYRQDPGLGLRLIYFSYDVKMKEKGDIPEGYSVSREKKERFSLILESASTNQTSMYLCASTLTGLAGASYNEQFFGPGTRLTVL.

This clone was counted once. The genes are TRBV19 and TRBJ2-1; possible D gene TRBD1, 5 bases. The CDR3 consists of 14 residues. The V and J ends lost 10 bases and 1 base respectively, with 14 bases between them. CDR1 LNHDA and CDR2 SQIVND come from the germline V gene (reference sequence). CDR3 protein: CATTPDSSYNEQFF. CDR3 in DNA: TGTGCCACTACCCCTGACAGTTCCTACAATGAGCAGTTCTTC.

This clone was counted once. The rearrangement joins TRBV5-1 to TRBJ2-7, with 10 bases aligning to TRBD1. The J segment lost 2 bases and the V segment lost 4 bases, leaving 6 bases of the junction unmatched. The CDR3 is 15 residues long. CDR1 is SGHRS, CDR2 YFSETQ, per germline. The CDR3 loop reads CASSPGGTGAYEQYF. As DNA, the CDR3 is TGCGCCAGCAGCCCAGGGGGGACAGGGGCCTACGAGCAGTACTTC.

V gene TRBV9 combines with J gene TRBJ2-4; TRBD2 agrees at 8 bases. The CDR3 contains 15 residues. Trimming at V came to 3 bases and at J to 4 bases, leaving 6 bases not matched to a gene. Germline CDR1 SGDLS, CDR2 YYNGEE. The CDR3 DNA sequence: TGTGCCAGCAGCGAGATCGGGAGGGGAAAAAACATTCAGTACTTC. Its translation is CASSEIGRGKNIQYF.

This sequence joins TRBV6-1 and TRBJ1-4; TRBD1 aligns across 7 bases. J was trimmed by 0 bases and V by 3 bases; bases with no gene match: 7. The length of the CDR3 is 17 residues. CDR1 and CDR2 from the germline V gene are MNHNS and SASEGT. DNA for the CDR3: TGTGCCAGCAGTGATTTCGGACAGGATGCAACTAATGAAAAACTGTTTTTT. Protein: CASSDFGQDATNEKLFF.

This clone was observed a single time. The chain links TRBV18 to TRBJ2-5; TRBD2 matches at 8 bases. The CDR3 is 16 amino acids. From germline, CDR1 is KGHSH and CDR2 LQKENI. Germline trimming cut 3 bases from V and 5 bases from J; bases unmatched to any gene: 11. The CDR3 DNA reads as TGTGCCAGCTCACCGAGTCAGCGGGAGTTTTTGGAGACCCAGTACTTC. Translated, it gives CASSPSQREFLETQYF.

The chain uses TRBV15 and TRBJ1-1; TRBD1 matches at 8 bases. CDR1 and CDR2 (germline): LNHNV, YYDKDF (reference sequence). With 3 bases clipped from V and 7 bases from J, the junction kept 4 bases outside the gene matches. The CDR3 is 13 residues long. CDR3: CATSRDRVDEAFF. In DNA form, the CDR3 reads TGTGCCACCAGCAGGGACAGGGTTGATGAAGCTTTCTTT.

The V call is TRBV30, the J call TRBJ1-2; 10 nucleotides agree with TRBD1. Germline V lookup: CDR1 GTSNPN, CDR2 SVGIG (reference sequence). This CDR3 is built from 14 residues. The ends lost 4 bases at V and 2 bases at J; junction bases unmatched: 4. The CDR3 DNA is TGTGCCTGGATGGGGACAGGGGCGAACTATGGCTACACCTTC. It codes for CAWMGTGANYGYTF.

The V gene is TRBV20-1, the J gene TRBJ1-2; tentatively, D is TRBD1 (5 bases). Looked up from germline, CDR1 is DFQATT and CDR2 is SNEGSKA (reference sequence). V was trimmed by 8 bases and J by 4 bases, leaving 8 bases between them. CDR3 length: 10 amino acids. The CDR3 reads CSLDSYGYTF. Written as DNA, the CDR3 is TGCAGTCTTGACAGCTATGGCTACACCTTC.

CDR3 DNA sequence: TGCAGCGTTTCATCCCCCCGGCGGGAGAACACCGGGGAGCTGTTTTTT. It specifies CSVSSPRRENTGELFF. The chain uses TRBV29-1 and TRBJ2-2, with TRBD2 as a possible D gene (6 bases). The CDR3 has 16 amino acids. CDR1 is SQVTM, CDR2 ANQGSEA, per germline. V gave up 5 bases and J gave up 1 base, with 17 bases separating them.

The J gene is TRBJ2-2, the V gene TRBV7-9; the D gene is possibly TRBD2 (6 bases). The germline V gene encodes CDR1 SEHNR and CDR2 FQNEAQ (reference sequence). The CDR3 contains 16 residues. The V end was cut by 5 bases, the J end by 6 bases, with 19 bases between. The CDR3 DNA sequence: TGTGCCAGCAGCACTGCACGGCTAGCGTGGGCCGGGGAGCTGTTTTTT. Protein product: CASSTARLAWAGELFF.